The clone carrying this TCR beta chain was detected only a few times. Its antigen is currently unknown. CDR3 length: 16 residues. V lost 4 bases to trimming and J lost 4 bases, with 16 bases between them. Germline V gene data show CDR1 as KGHDR and CDR2 as SFDVKD. Donors were systemically healthy Caucasian individuals from Russia aged roughly 6 to 100 years. Per sample, a minimum of 7 million PBMCs were isolated. These data belong to a study of blood T cells in healthy people across ages. General observations from the study: The percentage of naive T cells correlated strongly with TCR beta diversity.

It was with a sample-barcoded 5' primer and a J-beta primer mix that a second PCR of roughly 7 to 11 cycles was run. Researchers report that a template-switch adaptor with 12 random nucleotides tagged each cDNA molecule. TCRdb passed the 5' RACE reads through MiXCR, listing each CDR3 protein once. The data contain about 1.8 million distinct CDR3 sequences, roughly 49% of them seen just once; the ten biggest clones take up around 2.1%. The chain is built from TRBV24-1 and TRBJ2-1; no definite D call. The receptor's source is a middle-aged woman in good health. Sequenced input: blood. The CDR3 sequence: CATSDTGPPGYNEQFF. The CDR3 DNA is TGTGCCACCAGTGACACCGGGCCTCCCGGTTACAATGAGCAGTTCTTC.